One and the same sample provided the 6 T cell receptor beta chains below, sequenced in a study of blood T cell repertoires in COVID-19. Profiled with immunoSEQ multiplex PCR; TCRdb holds only in-frame clones, not every one. The table lists roughly 80,000 clones, more than 75% of them singletons. Specimen: peripheral blood. The receptors were gathered from a woman aged 55-75 years with acute or convalescent COVID-19.

The chain employs TRBV13 and TRBJ2-7, with 7 bases lining up with TRBD1. The CDR3 loop spans 15 amino acids. Trimming took 4 bases from V and 1 from J; bases not matched to a gene: 7. The V gene's germline CDR1 is PRHDT and CDR2 FYEKMQ (reference sequence). For the CDR3, the DNA is TGTGCCAGCAGCTCGTCCCGGACAGGATCCTACGAGCAGTACTTC. Amino acids: CASSSSRTGSYEQYF.

This clone showed up just once. V and J are TRBV7-2 and TRBJ1-4, with TRBD1 matching over 7 bases. CDR1 and CDR2 from the germline V gene are SGHTA and FQGNSA. The trim removed 1 base at V and 4 bases at J, leaving 6 bases unmatched. The CDR3 covers 16 residues. The CDR3 region has the DNA TGTGCCAGCAGCTTAGGAACGGGACAGAATAATGAAAAACTGTTTTTT. Residues: CASSLGTGQNNEKLFF.

This clone appeared once. The chain has TRBV3-1 (or the pseudogene TRBV3-2) and TRBJ2-7; tentatively, D is TRBD2 (6 bases). Trimming took 0 bases from V and 1 from J, leaving 13 bases between them. Germline lookup yields CDR1 LGHDT and CDR2 YNNKEL (reference sequence). This CDR3 spans 16 amino acids. The CDR3 DNA follows: TGTGCCAGCAGCCAAGATCTGGGGAGGCGGTCCTACGAGCAGTACTTC. This gives the protein CASSQDLGRRSYEQYF.

This clone came up a few times. V and J are TRBV19 and TRBJ1-2; TRBD1 might be the D (6 bases). CDR3 size: 15 residues. From germline, CDR1 is LNHDA and CDR2 SQIVND (reference sequence). V dropped 6 bases and J dropped 6 bases, with 20 bases sitting between them. The CDR3 region has the DNA TGTGCCAGTAGCCAGCGACAGGACGGCATTCATGGCTACACCTTC. It is translated as CASSQRQDGIHGYTF.

V usage is TRBV29-1 and J usage is TRBJ1-2; TRBD1 is a possible D gene (6 bases). CDR1 and CDR2 (germline): SQVTM, ANQGSEA. V shed 5 bases and J shed 6 bases, with 25 bases lying between them. This CDR3 spans 16 amino acids. CDR3 sequence: CSVRTAGEIIRNGYTF. Here the CDR3 DNA reads TGCAGCGTTCGGACAGCTGGTGAGATTATAAGGAATGGCTACACCTTC. Full variable domain (outside the CDR3, taken from reference TRBV29-1 and TRBJ1-2): SAVISQKPSRDICQRGTSLTIQCQVDSQVTMMFWYRQQPGQSLTLIATANQGSEATYESGFVIDKFPISRPNLTFSTLTVSNMSPEDSSIYLCSVRTAGEIIRNGYTFGSGTRLTVV.

The V call is TRBV20-1, the J call TRBJ1-2; TRBD1 matches 7 bases. This CDR3 has 11 amino acids. CDR1 DFQATT and CDR2 SNEGSKA come from the germline V gene (reference sequence). Germline trimming cut 6 bases from V and 8 bases from J; bases unmatched to any gene: 6. The CDR3 region has the DNA TGCAGTGCCCCTCGAGGGGGCGGCTACACCTTC. This gives the protein CSAPRGGGYTF.